This T cell receptor (beta chain) is drawn from a study of T cell responses to AZD1222 COVID-19 vaccine. Germline CDR1 and CDR2: SGHTA and FQGNSA. The CDR3 has 14 amino acids. The ends were cut back, 3 bases at V and 8 bases at J, with 15 bases in the middle. Assay used: immunoSEQ multiplex PCR; TCRdb lists only in-frame clones, some missing. Among some 70,000 clones listed, roughly 80% were seen once. Specimen: peripheral blood, collected 28 days after the second AZD1222 dose. The receptor's source is an adult who received the AZD1222 COVID-19 vaccine. This rearrangement joins TRBV7-2 to TRBJ2-3, with D possibly matching TRBD1 (6 bases). The CDR3 spells CASSFRDIFGTQYF. DNA of the CDR3: TGTGCCAGCAGCTTCCGGGACATCTTCGGTACGCAGTATTTT.